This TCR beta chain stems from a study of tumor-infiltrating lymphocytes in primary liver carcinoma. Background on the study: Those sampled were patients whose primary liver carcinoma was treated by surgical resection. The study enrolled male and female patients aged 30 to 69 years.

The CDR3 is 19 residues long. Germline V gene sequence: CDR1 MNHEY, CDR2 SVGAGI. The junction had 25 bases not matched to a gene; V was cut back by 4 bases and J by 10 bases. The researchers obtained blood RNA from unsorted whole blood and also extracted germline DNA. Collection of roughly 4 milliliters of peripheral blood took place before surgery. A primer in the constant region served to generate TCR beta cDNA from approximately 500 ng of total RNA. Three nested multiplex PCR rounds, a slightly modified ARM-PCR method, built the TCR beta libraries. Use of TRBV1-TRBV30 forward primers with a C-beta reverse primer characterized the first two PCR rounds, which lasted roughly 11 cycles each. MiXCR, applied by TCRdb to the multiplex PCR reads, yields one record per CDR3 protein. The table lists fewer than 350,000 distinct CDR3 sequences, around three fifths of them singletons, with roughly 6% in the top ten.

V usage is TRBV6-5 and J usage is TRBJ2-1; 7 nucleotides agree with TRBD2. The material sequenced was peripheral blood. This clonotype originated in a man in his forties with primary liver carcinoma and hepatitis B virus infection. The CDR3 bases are TGTGCCAGCAGTTCCTCTTCAGCGGCCTCTAACGGGACTAAGGGGGAGCAGTTCTTC. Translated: CASSSSSAASNGTKGEQFF.